The rows below give T cell receptor beta chains drawn from one sample of a study of blood T cell repertoires in COVID-19. Repertoires were generated with immunoSEQ multiplex PCR, while TCRdb's copy carries only in-frame clones and drops some. The sample shows hundreds of thousands of clones, about four fifths of them seen only once. The sequencing input was peripheral blood. The receptors here all came from a woman between 40 and 50 years old with active or convalescent COVID-19. Each CDR3 is given with its conserved first and last residue. The D gene is left open where the match is weak. Some rows have no size entry. The others give once, few or many, or a class for an expanded clone.

J gene	clone size	D gene	V gene	CDR3 protein	CDR3 DNA
TRBJ2-1	-	-	TRBV11-1	CASSHSSGPSYNEQFF	TGTGCCAGCAGCCATTCAAGCGGACCCTCCTACAATGAGCAGTTCTTC
TRBJ1-1	once	-	TRBV29-1	CSAWGGLLNTEAFF	TGCAGCGCTTGGGGGGGATTATTAAACACTGAAGCTTTCTTT
TRBJ2-2	-	TRBD2	TRBV2	CASRRRGSGLNTGELFF	TGTGCCAGCAGACGCCGCGGGAGTGGGCTGAACACCGGGGAGCTGTTTTTT
TRBJ1-2	-	-	TRBV27	CASSLKGDYGYTF	TGTGCCAGCAGTTTAAAAGGGGACTATGGCTACACCTTC
TRBJ2-7	few	-	TRBV28	CASSRPFSGEQYF	TGTGCCAGCAGTCGGCCTTTTTCGGGTGAGCAGTACTTC
TRBJ1-2	-	-	TRBV19	CASTAYRAYGYTF	TGTGCCAGTACAGCCTACAGGGCCTATGGCTACACCTTC
TRBJ1-2	-	-	TRBV10-3	CAISETSGGYTF	TGTGCCATCAGTGAAACCTCAGGGGGCTACACCTTC
TRBJ1-1	once	TRBD1	TRBV7-3	CASSDKPGTENTEAFF	TGTGCCAGCAGCGATAAGCCCGGGACAGAGAACACTGAAGCTTTCTTT
TRBJ1-5	-	-	TRBV19	CASSNEGQPQHF	TGTGCCAGTAGTAACGAGGGACAGCCCCAGCATTTT
TRBJ1-2	-	TRBD1	TRBV19	CASRTGQGGNYGYTF	TGTGCCAGTAGGACTGGACAGGGAGGCAACTATGGCTACACCTTC
TRBJ1-4	-	TRBD1	TRBV19	CASRSDRAGNEKLFF	TGTGCCAGTAGGAGCGACAGGGCTGGTAATGAAAAACTGTTTTTT
TRBJ1-3	-	TRBD1	TRBV18	CASSPPLGTDGNTIYF	TGTGCCAGCTCACCACCGCTAGGGACAGACGGAAACACCATATATTTT
TRBJ1-2	-	-	TRBV27	CASSLLGRADLNYGYTF	TGTGCCAGCAGTTTATTGGGGAGGGCAGACCTTAACTATGGCTACACCTTC
TRBJ2-7	-	TRBD1	TRBV11-3	CASSRPTGADTYEQYF	TGTGCCAGCAGCAGACCGACAGGGGCGGATACCTACGAGCAGTACTTC
TRBJ1-2	-	TRBD1	TRBV3-1/TRBV3-2	CASSPGTGGVYGYTF	TGTGCCAGCAGCCCCGGGACAGGGGGCGTCTATGGCTACACCTTC
TRBJ1-3	-	-	TRBV4-2	CASSHLRPGVSGNTIYF	TGTGCCAGCAGCCATCTCCGACCAGGGGTATCTGGAAACACCATATATTTT